This T cell receptor (beta chain) was identified during a study of Graves' ophthalmopathy and Graves' hyperthyroidism. Study as a whole: Peripheral blood was gathered at first diagnosis, ahead of any treatment whatsoever.

Establishment of the diagnosis relied upon clinical symptoms, serum thyroxine, TRAb, thyroid ultrasound and orbital computed tomography. The study, taken as a whole, reports: Blood shared most expanded thyroid clonotypes above 0.001 frequency.

Germline V gene lookup returns CDR1 SEHNR and CDR2 FQNEAQ (reference sequence). The CDR3 runs to 19 residues. This clonotype was counted a few times. The antigen is unknown. One end of the junction fails to match germline, which may point to a read error. Amplifying from RNA transcripts, the study obtained TCR beta CDR3 regions. RT-PCR in the first round used HTBI primers; a second-round multiplex PCR followed. TCRdb independently ran MiXCR on the multiplex PCR reads; one entry per CDR3 protein. The table records 600,000 to 700,000 distinct CDR3 sequences, 35% to 45% of them present only once. The chain recombines TRBV7-9 with TRBJ1-1; tentatively, D is TRBD1 (5 bases). This receptor was identified in an adult man with Graves' ophthalmopathy. The specimen sequenced was peripheral blood. The CDR3 DNA follows: TGCGCCAGCAGCCAAGATAAAGGGTCGGGGGACCCCATGAACACTGAAGCTTTCTTT. Translated: CASSQDKGSGDPMNTEAFF.